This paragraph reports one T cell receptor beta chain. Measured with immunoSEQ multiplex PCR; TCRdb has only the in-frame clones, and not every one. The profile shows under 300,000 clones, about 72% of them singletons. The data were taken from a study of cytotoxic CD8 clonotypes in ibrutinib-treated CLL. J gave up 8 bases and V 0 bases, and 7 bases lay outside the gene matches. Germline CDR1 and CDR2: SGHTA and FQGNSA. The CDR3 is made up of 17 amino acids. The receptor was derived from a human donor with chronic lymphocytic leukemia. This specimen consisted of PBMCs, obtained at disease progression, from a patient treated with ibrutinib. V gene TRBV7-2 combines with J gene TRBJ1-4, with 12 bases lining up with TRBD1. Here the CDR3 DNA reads TGTGCCAGCAGCTTAGCCGGGACAGGGGGCTTGCGGGAAAAACTGTTTTTT. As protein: CASSLAGTGGLREKLFF.